Each of the 24 T cell receptor beta chains below was sequenced from the same sample in a study of human T cells and chemical hapten exposure. Via MiXCR, TCRdb re-called the RACE reads, giving one row per CDR3 protein. The table shows some 200,000 distinct CDR3 sequences, with 25% to 30% occurring only once. This sample's time point: pre-sensitization, week 0. Treatment specified: therapeutic diphenylcyclopropenone sensitization with weekly scalp DPC. The sequencing here drew on whole blood, taken in connection with sensitization to the hapten diphenylcyclopropenone (DPC). The receptors derive from a woman in her 30s with alopecia areata. Some clones in this sample may be carry-over from other donors' samples.

In this sample, this clonotype turned up a few times. This chain's CDR3 is CASSQETGRFWYNEQFF. The DNA of the CDR3 is TGTGCCAGCAGCCAAGAAACAGGGAGGTTTTGGTACAATGAGCAGTTCTTC. The chain employs TRBV3-1 and TRBJ2-1; D assignment may be TRBD1 or TRBD2 (6 bases each). CDR1 and CDR2 from the germline V gene are LGHDT and YNNKEL (reference sequence). Deletions cut 0 bases from V and 4 bases from J, with 16 bases between. The CDR3 sequence is 17 residues long.

This chain connects TRBV28 to TRBJ2-6; D is ambiguous. The length of the CDR3 is 12 residues. Deletions cut 7 bases from V and 0 bases from J, with 1 base between. CDR1 is MDHEN, CDR2 SYDVKM, per germline. CDR3 bases: TGTGCCAGCAACTCTGGGGCCAACGTCCTGACTTTC. This sequence encodes CASNSGANVLTF.

The CDR3 DNA reads TGTGCCAGCAAGACAGGGGGCATTGCGAGGGACCAGTACTTC. This encodes CASKTGGIARDQYF. This sequence joins TRBV27 and TRBJ2-7, with 10 bases that match TRBD1. With V trimmed by 7 bases and J by 10 bases, 13 bases remained unmatched. Germline-derived CDR1 and CDR2 are MNHEY and SMNVEV (reference sequence). CDR3 length equals 14 residues.

In this sample, this clonotype turned up many times. This chain joins TRBV12-5 and TRBJ2-5; D perhaps matches TRBD1 (5 bases). CDR3 size: 12 residues. Germline V CDR1 and CDR2: LGHNT, FRNRAP. Trimming removed 11 bases at V and 1 base at J, with 11 bases between. This chain's CDR3 is CARTGAQETQYF. Written as DNA, the CDR3 is TGTGCTCGAACAGGTGCCCAAGAGACCCAGTACTTC.

The chain couples TRBV7-8 to TRBJ2-3; tentatively, D is TRBD1 (6 bases). CDR1 is SGHVS, CDR2 FQNEAQ, per germline. This CDR3 comprises 13 residues. The V end lost 4 bases, the J end lost 4 bases, and 9 bases lay between the germline ends. CDR3 sequence reads: CASSSQGPDTQYF. Written as DNA, the CDR3 is TGTGCCAGCAGCTCACAGGGTCCAGATACGCAGTATTTT.

V gene TRBV29-1 combines with J gene TRBJ2-7; tentatively, D is TRBD1 (6 bases). Between the trimmed V and J ends, which lost 5 bases and 7 bases, there was a span of 18 bases. Germline CDR1 SQVTM, CDR2 ANQGSEA. The CDR3 runs 13 residues. The CDR3 DNA reads TGCAGCGTTTTAACAGGGAAGGAAAGGGAGCAGTACTTC. This encodes CSVLTGKEREQYF.

The chain uses TRBV10-3 and TRBJ1-1; 11 nucleotides align to TRBD1. The V gene end was trimmed by 6 bases and the J gene end by 3 bases; junction bases not matched to a gene: 6. The CDR3 covers 15 residues. Germline CDR1 and CDR2: ENHRY and SYGVKD. The CDR3 region has the DNA TGTGCCATCAGCGGACAGGGGGCAATGTACACTGAAGCTTTCTTT. The encoded protein is CAISGQGAMYTEAFF.

V is TRBV20-1 and J is TRBJ2-4, with D tentatively TRBD2 (6 bases). Germline V gene lookup returns CDR1 DFQATT and CDR2 SNEGSKA (reference sequence). This CDR3 spans 14 amino acids. The germline V and J ends were trimmed by 6 bases and 3 bases, with 15 bases remaining between them. The CDR3 region has the DNA TGCAGTGCCCGGAGGAGGGATGGCAAAAACATTCAGTACTTC. As protein: CSARRRDGKNIQYF.

This clonotype has only a few counts. The chain uses TRBV5-4 and TRBJ2-1; a weak D match, TRBD2 (7 bases). V was cut by 4 bases and J by 0 bases, with 11 bases left in between. CDR3 length: 15 residues. The germline V gene has CDR1 SGHNT and CDR2 YYREEE (reference sequence). The DNA for the CDR3 is TGTGCCAGCAGCCGGGGGGCAGACTCCTACAATGAGCAGTTCTTC. It translates to CASSRGADSYNEQFF.

CDR3 nucleotides: TGTGCCAGCACCGCCGGGATCAGAGTGAATGAGCAGTTCTTC. It yields the protein CASTAGIRVNEQFF. The J gene is TRBJ2-1, the V gene TRBV6-6; maybe TRBD2 (5 bases). The CDR3 is 14 residues long. V lost 7 bases and J 7 bases, leaving 17 bases between the germline ends. CDR1 MNHNY and CDR2 SVGAGI come from the germline V gene (reference sequence).

The rearrangement joins TRBV12-3 or TRBV12-4 to TRBJ1-5, with 10 bases that match TRBD1. With V trimmed by 5 bases and J by 7 bases, 5 bases remained unmatched. This CDR3 region has 14 residues. The CDR3 region is CASSQGQGDQPQHF. The CDR3, as DNA: TGTGCCAGCAGTCAAGGACAGGGGGACCAGCCCCAGCATTTT.

The chain is built from TRBV4-3 and TRBJ2-1, with D possibly being TRBD2 (5 bases). Germline CDR1 reads LGHNA; CDR2 reads YSLEER. Trimming stripped 1 base from V and 6 bases from J, with 13 bases between. The CDR3 contains 15 residues. As DNA, the CDR3 is TGCGCCAGCAGCCAAGGAGCGGTCTCTCTCAATGAGCAGTTCTTC. Its translation: CASSQGAVSLNEQFF.

This chain uses TRBV28 with TRBJ1-1, with TRBD1 as a possible D gene (5 bases). This CDR3 is 17 amino acids long. V dropped 2 bases and J dropped 4 bases, with 20 bases sitting between them. CDR1 is MDHEN and CDR2 is SYDVKM in the germline V gene. CDR3: CASSLESVGTAGTEAFF. The CDR3 region has the DNA TGTGCCAGCAGTTTAGAGTCGGTTGGGACCGCGGGCACTGAAGCTTTCTTT.

About this clonotype itself: One end of the junction is discordant with germline, which a read error may explain. The chain has TRBV9 and TRBJ2-2, with D possibly matching TRBD2 (5 bases). The CDR3 is 15 residues long. From germline, CDR1 is SGDLS and CDR2 YYNGEE. Written as DNA, the CDR3 is TGTGCCAGCAACGTACCTAAGCTAGCCCCCGGGGAGCTGTTTTTT. It encodes CASNVPKLAPGELFF.

This chain uses TRBV7-9 with TRBJ2-1; possible D gene TRBD1, 5 bases. CDR3 length equals 13 residues. The germline gives CDR1 SEHNR, CDR2 FQNEAQ (reference sequence). With 4 bases removed from V and 3 bases from J, the gap between germline ends came to 7 bases. The DNA for the CDR3 is TGTGCCAGCAGCTCGACAGTCTACAATGAGCAGTTCTTC. Its translation: CASSSTVYNEQFF.

J is TRBJ2-5 and V is TRBV28; tentatively, D is TRBD2 (6 bases). The germline CDR1 and CDR2 sequences are MDHEN and SYDVKM. V dropped 2 bases and J dropped 4 bases, with 14 bases sitting between them. This CDR3 has 15 residues. The DNA of the CDR3 is TGTGCCAGCAGTTTAAGAGGGGCCGGGGGAGAGACCCAGTACTTC. Amino acids: CASSLRGAGGETQYF.

This clonotype was seen a few times. The chain carries TRBV28 and TRBJ2-7; TRBD1 agrees at 7 bases. With 2 bases clipped from V and 6 bases from J, the junction kept 7 bases outside the gene matches. The length of the CDR3 is 14 residues. The germline V gene has CDR1 MDHEN and CDR2 SYDVKM. CDR3 nucleotides: TGTGCCAGCAGTTTAGGGAGAACAGGGGCCGAGCAGTACTTC. Amino acid sequence: CASSLGRTGAEQYF.

The V gene is TRBV20-1, the J gene TRBJ2-5, with D perhaps matching TRBD2 (6 bases). This CDR3 comprises 17 residues. The germline gives CDR1 DFQATT, CDR2 SNEGSKA (reference sequence). V lost 0 bases to trimming and J lost 4 bases, with 21 bases between them. The CDR3 DNA follows: TGCAGTGCTAGAGATGGTATCCCTAGCGCGGATCGAGAGACCCAGTACTTC. Translation: CSARDGIPSADRETQYF.

In this sample, this clonotype turned up many times. V usage is TRBV20-1 and J usage is TRBJ2-3, with a possible D match to TRBD1 (5 bases). The CDR3 runs to 15 residues. Germline CDR1 and CDR2: DFQATT and SNEGSKA (reference sequence). V lost 1 base and J lost 1, with 12 bases in between. CDR3 in DNA: TGCAGTGCTAGAGGACTGGGGCAGGGCACAGATACGCAGTATTTT. Residues: CSARGLGQGTDTQYF.

This clonotype was seen more than once but under ten times. The V gene is TRBV5-1, the J gene TRBJ2-3; 7 nucleotides line up with TRBD2. CDR1 SGHRS and CDR2 YFSETQ come from the germline V gene. V gave up 0 bases and J gave up 0 bases; unmatched junction bases: 7. The CDR3 is 17 residues long. For the CDR3, the DNA is TGCGCCAGCAGCTTGGCCTCTAGCGGACCTAGCACAGATACGCAGTATTTT. This codes for CASSLASSGPSTDTQYF.

The V call is TRBV7-2, the J call TRBJ2-2; 7 nucleotides agree with TRBD2. In germline, CDR1 is SGHTA, CDR2 FQGNSA. This CDR3 contains 15 residues. V shed 5 bases and J 3 bases; nucleotides not matched to a gene: 6. The CDR3 bases are TGTGCCAGCAGCGAGTTCGGGGGGTACACCGGGGAGCTGTTTTTT. It is translated as CASSEFGGYTGELFF.

The CDR3 loop reads CSARDPLSGRPTYNEQFF. The DNA of the CDR3 is TGCAGTGCTAGAGATCCCCTTAGCGGGAGGCCGACCTACAATGAGCAGTTCTTC. V is TRBV20-1 and J is TRBJ2-1; TRBD2 matches at 10 bases. This CDR3 contains 18 residues. Germline CDR1 and CDR2: DFQATT and SNEGSKA (reference sequence). V shed 0 bases, J shed 2 bases, and the junction held 10 bases outside the gene matches.

The V call is TRBV7-9, the J call TRBJ2-4; TRBD1 agrees at 10 bases. J was trimmed by 9 bases and V by 6 bases; bases with no gene match: 5. This CDR3 is 13 amino acids long. Germline lookup yields CDR1 SEHNR and CDR2 FQNEAQ (reference sequence). The CDR3 DNA reads as TGTGCCAGCAGACCTGGACAGGGGGGCATTCAGTACTTC. Encoded protein: CASRPGQGGIQYF. The full variable domain, its missing parts supplied by reference TRBV7-9 and TRBJ2-4, is DTGVSQNPRHKITKRGQNVTFRCDPISEHNRLYWYRQTLGQGPEFLTYFQNEAQLEKSRLLSDRFSAERPKGSFSTLEIQRTEQGDSAMYLCASRPGQGGIQYFGAGTRLSVL.

The rearrangement joins TRBV11-1 to TRBJ2-7; a possible D gene is TRBD1 (6 bases). The CDR3 extends over 11 amino acids. Germline CDR1 is SGHAT and CDR2 is FQDESV (reference sequence). Deletions cut 10 bases from V and 5 bases from J, with 12 bases between. The CDR3 is CATRKGDEQYF. DNA of the CDR3: TGTGCCACCAGGAAGGGGGACGAGCAGTACTTC.